The rows below give T cell receptor beta chains drawn from one sample of a study of blood T cell repertoires in COVID-19. The method was immunoSEQ multiplex PCR; TCRdb's version includes in-frame clones alone and lacks a portion of them. The repertoire holds under 250,000 clones, with 70% to 90% as singletons. Sequenced sample: PBMCs or T cells enriched from blood (not recorded which). These receptors were collected from a woman in her forties or fifties with acute COVID-19. CDR3s include the opening cysteine and the closing phenylalanine or tryptophan. Each record gives: V gene, D gene, clone size, CDR3 length, J gene, CDR3 protein, CDR3 DNA. The D gene is left open where the match is weak. Some rows have no size entry. The others give once, few or many, or a class for an expanded clone.

TRBV30,TRBD1,NA,12,TRBJ1-6,CALTGTDSPLHF,TGTGCCTTGACAGGGACGGATTCACCCCTCCACTTT
TRBV6-2/TRBV6-3,TRBD1,NA,15,TRBJ1-1,CASSSGTGFRAKAFF,TGTGCCAGCAGTAGCGGGACAGGATTTCGCGCCAAAGCTTTCTTT
TRBV11-1,NA,NA,15,TRBJ1-1,CASSPRKGGNTEAFF,TGTGCCAGCAGCCCTCGGAAGGGAGGGAACACTGAAGCTTTCTTT
TRBV9,NA,few,15,TRBJ2-1,CASSVGSGHLNEQFF,TGTGCCAGCAGCGTAGGATCGGGACATCTGAATGAGCAGTTCTTC
TRBV4-1,NA,many,19,TRBJ1-3,CASSPLIAGIQYSGNTIYF,TGCGCCAGCAGCCCCTTGATTGCGGGCATCCAATACTCTGGAAACACCATATATTTT
TRBV4-3,NA,NA,16,TRBJ1-2,CASSQVWQGVNYGYTF,TGCGCCAGCAGCCAAGTGTGGCAGGGCGTAAACTATGGCTACACCTTC
TRBV5-6,NA,NA,12,TRBJ2-3,CASSSGLDTQYF,TGTGCCAGCAGCTCCGGACTAGATACGCAGTATTTT
TRBV5-4,NA,NA,15,TRBJ1-1,CASSPSTPRSTEAFF,TGTGCCAGCAGTCCCTCCACGCCGAGGAGCACTGAAGCTTTCTTT
TRBV11-2,NA,NA,12,TRBJ1-2,CASSSSGEGYTF,TGTGCCAGCAGCTCCTCAGGGGAGGGCTACACCTTC
TRBV3-1/TRBV3-2,NA,NA,15,TRBJ1-2,CASSQVGVSNYGYTF,TGTGCCAGCAGCCAAGTAGGGGTCTCTAACTATGGCTACACCTTC
TRBV19,TRBD1,NA,14,TRBJ2-5,CASRQTGGAETQYF,TGTGCCAGTAGACAGACAGGGGGCGCCGAGACCCAGTACTTC
TRBV19,NA,NA,11,TRBJ1-1,CASSLRAEAFF,TGTGCCAGTAGTCTCCGGGCTGAAGCTTTCTTT
TRBV5-4,NA,NA,12,TRBJ1-3,CASSLERNTIYF,TGTGCCAGCAGCCTAGAAAGAAACACCATATATTTT
TRBV6-5,NA,NA,14,TRBJ1-1,CASSLEPQMSEAFF,TGTGCCAGCAGTTTAGAACCACAGATGAGTGAAGCTTTCTTT